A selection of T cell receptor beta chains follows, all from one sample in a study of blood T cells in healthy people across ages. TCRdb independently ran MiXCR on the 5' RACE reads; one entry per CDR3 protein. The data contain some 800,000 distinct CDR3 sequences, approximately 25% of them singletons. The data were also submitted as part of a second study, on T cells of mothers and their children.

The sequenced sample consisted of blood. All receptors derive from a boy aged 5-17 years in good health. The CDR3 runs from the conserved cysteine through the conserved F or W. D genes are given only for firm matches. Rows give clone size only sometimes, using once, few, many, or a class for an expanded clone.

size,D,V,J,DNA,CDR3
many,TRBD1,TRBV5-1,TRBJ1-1,TGCGCCAGCAATATACTTTCGACAGGGGGGAACACTGAAGCTTTCTTT,CASNILSTGGNTEAFF
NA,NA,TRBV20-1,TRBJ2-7,TGCAGTGCTAGAGACCCTGATGGAAACTCCTACGAGCAGTACTTC,CSARDPDGNSYEQYF
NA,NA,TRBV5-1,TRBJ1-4,TGCGCCAGCAGCCTTTCGACGGGGGGGAGAAATGAAAAACTGTTTTTT,CASSLSTGGRNEKLFF
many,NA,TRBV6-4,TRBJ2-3,TGTGCCAGCAGTCGTAGCGGCACAGATACGCAGTATTTT,CASSRSGTDTQYF
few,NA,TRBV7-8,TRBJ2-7,TGTGCCAGCAGCTTAGAGGTGGAGACCTACGAGCAGTACTTC,CASSLEVETYEQYF
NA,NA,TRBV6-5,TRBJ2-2,TGTGCCAGCAGTTATTCCCCCAGGGACACCGGGGAGCTGTTTTTT,CASSYSPRDTGELFF
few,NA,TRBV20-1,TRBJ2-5,TGCAGTGCTTTTCCGGGGCAGCAACAAGAGACCCAGTACTTC,CSAFPGQQQETQYF
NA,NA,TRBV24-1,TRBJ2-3,TGTGCCACCAGTGATTGGGCCCGGGAAGGAGGAGATACGCAGTATTTT,CATSDWAREGGDTQYF
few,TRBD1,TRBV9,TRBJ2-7,TGTGCCAGCAGCGTAGGAGGACAGGGGACCTACGAGCAGTACTTC,CASSVGGQGTYEQYF
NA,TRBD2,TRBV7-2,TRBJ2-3,TGTGCCAGCAGCGTCACTAGCGGGAACACAGATACGCAGTATTTT,CASSVTSGNTDTQYF
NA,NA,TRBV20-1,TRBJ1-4,TGCAGTGCTAGTCCCGGAGGGGCTGAAAAACTGTTTTTT,CSASPGGAEKLFF
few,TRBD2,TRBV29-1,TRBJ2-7,TGCAGCGTGATAAAAAGCGGGACTAGTTCCTCCTACGAGCAGTACTTC,CSVIKSGTSSSYEQYF
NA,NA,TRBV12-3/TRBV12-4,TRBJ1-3,TGTGCCAGCAGCTCCGACAGGCCCCAACTACTCTCTGGAAACACCATATATTTT,CASSSDRPQLLSGNTIYF
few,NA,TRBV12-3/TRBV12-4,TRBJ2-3,TGTGCCAGCAGTTTACCCGATACTCCCACAGATACGCAGTATTTT,CASSLPDTPTDTQYF
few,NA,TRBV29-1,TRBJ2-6,TGCAGCGTTGAAGTAGGCGTCTCTGGGGCCAACGTCCTGACTTTC,CSVEVGVSGANVLTF
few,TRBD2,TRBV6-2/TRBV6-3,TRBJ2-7,TGTGCCAGCAGCCAACCTACTAGCGGGGGGACCCACCTCTACGAGCAGTACTTC,CASSQPTSGGTHLYEQYF
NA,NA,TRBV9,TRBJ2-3,TGTGCCAGCAGCGTAACAGGGCCCGGAGTACCAGATACGCAGTATTTT,CASSVTGPGVPDTQYF
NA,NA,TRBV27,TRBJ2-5,TGTGCCAGCAGTTCAACCCTTGAGGGGACCCAGTACTTC,CASSSTLEGTQYF
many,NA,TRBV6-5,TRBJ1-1,TGTGCCAGCAGAACGACAGAAAAGAACACTGAAGCTTTCTTT,CASRTTEKNTEAFF
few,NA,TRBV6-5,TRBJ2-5,TGTGCCAGCAGTTACTGGGTTGAGGGCCAAGAGACCCAGTACTTC,CASSYWVEGQETQYF
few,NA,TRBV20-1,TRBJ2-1,TGCAGTGCTAGCACCTCCACGAGCTCCTACAATGAGCAGTTCTTC,CSASTSTSSYNEQFF
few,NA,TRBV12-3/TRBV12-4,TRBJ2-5,TGTGCCAGCGGGGTTCGGGGAGGTCACGAGACCCAGTACTTC,CASGVRGGHETQYF
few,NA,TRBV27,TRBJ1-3,TGTGCCAGCAGTCTGGGGACTGGCACTGGAAACACCATATATTTT,CASSLGTGTGNTIYF
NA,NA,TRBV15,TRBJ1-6,TGTGCCACCGGGCTGGACACGAGGGTGAAGGGTTCACCCCTCCACTTT,CATGLDTRVKGSPLHF
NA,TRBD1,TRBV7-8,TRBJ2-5,TGTGCCAGCAGCCCCCGGACAGGGGGAGTCGCAGAGACCCAGTACTTC,CASSPRTGGVAETQYF
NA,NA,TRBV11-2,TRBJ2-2,TGTGCCAGCAGCCCGGGGGTTTCCCTAGCCGGGGAGCTGTTTTTT,CASSPGVSLAGELFF
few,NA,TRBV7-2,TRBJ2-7,TGTGCCAGCAGCTCCTCGGGGTTTTACTCCTACGAGCAGTACTTC,CASSSSGFYSYEQYF
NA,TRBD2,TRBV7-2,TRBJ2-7,TGTGCCAGCAGCTTCTATAGCGGGGGCTCCTACGAGCAGTACTTC,CASSFYSGGSYEQYF
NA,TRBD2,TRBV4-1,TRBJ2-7,TGCGCCAGCAGCCAAGTGGGGACTAGCGGGAGGGCCGCAGCCCCCTACGAGCAGTACTTC,CASSQVGTSGRAAAPYEQYF
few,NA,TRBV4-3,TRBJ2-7,TGCGCCAGCAGCCAAGGTAGCGGTTCCTACGAGCAGTACTTC,CASSQGSGSYEQYF
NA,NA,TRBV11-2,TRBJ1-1,TGTGCCAGCAGCTTGGGACAACTGAACACTGTAGCTTTCTTT,CASSLGQLNTVAFF
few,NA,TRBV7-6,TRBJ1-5,TGTGCCAGCAGCTTAAGACGAGATCAGCCCCAGCATTTT,CASSLRRDQPQHF
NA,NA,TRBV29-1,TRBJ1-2,TGCAGCGTTGTCCCTACAGGGTATGGCTACACCTTC,CSVVPTGYGYTF
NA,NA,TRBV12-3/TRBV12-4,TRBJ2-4,TGTGACAGCAGTTTAGCGCGGGTGCAAAACATTCAGTACTTC,CDSSLARVQNIQYF
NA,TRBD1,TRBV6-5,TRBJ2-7,TGTGCCAGCAGTCGTACTACAGGGGGCGACGAGCAGTACTTC,CASSRTTGGDEQYF
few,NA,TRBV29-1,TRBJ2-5,TGCAGCGTTGAAGCTGGGCAGGAGCCGTACCAAGAGACCCAGTACTTC,CSVEAGQEPYQETQYF
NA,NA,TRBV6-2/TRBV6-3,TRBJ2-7,TGTGCCAGCAGTGACGGGCGACCCACAGTAGGCTACGAGCAGTACTTC,CASSDGRPTVGYEQYF
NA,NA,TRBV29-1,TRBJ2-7,TGCAGCGTTGAGCTCGGATCCTCCTACGAGCAGTACTTC,CSVELGSSYEQYF
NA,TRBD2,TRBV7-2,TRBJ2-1,TGTGCCAGCAGCTTAAACCCTCTAGCGGGAGGCACCTACAATGAGCAGTTCTTC,CASSLNPLAGGTYNEQFF
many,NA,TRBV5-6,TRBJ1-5,TGTGCCAGCAGTCTCCGCGGGGTGGGGGATCAGCCCCAGCATTTT,CASSLRGVGDQPQHF
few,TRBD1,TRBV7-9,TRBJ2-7,TGTGCCAGCAGCTCAAGGGACAGGGGGTATCACGAGCAGTACTTC,CASSSRDRGYHEQYF
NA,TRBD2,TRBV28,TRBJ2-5,TGTGCCAGCAGTTCCTTAGCGGGAGTGGAGGAGACCCAGTACTTC,CASSSLAGVEETQYF
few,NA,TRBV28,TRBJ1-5,TGTGCCAGCAGTTTAATCGAGGGGTCTCAGCCCCAGCATTTT,CASSLIEGSQPQHF
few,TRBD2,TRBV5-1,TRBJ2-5,TGCGCCAGCAGCAAAGGACTAGCGGGAGAAGAGACCCAGTACTTC,CASSKGLAGEETQYF
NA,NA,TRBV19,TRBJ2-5,TGTGCCAGTAGTAAGGACGGCCAAGAGACCCAGTACTTC,CASSKDGQETQYF
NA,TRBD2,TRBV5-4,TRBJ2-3,TGTGCCAGCAGCTTGGCCACTAGCGGGAGTCCAGATACGCAGTATTTT,CASSLATSGSPDTQYF
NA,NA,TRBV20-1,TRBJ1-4,TGCAGTGCTAAGGGACACAGTAATGAAAAACTGTTTTTT,CSAKGHSNEKLFF
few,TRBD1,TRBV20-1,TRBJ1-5,TGCAGTGCCGACAGGGGCGGGAGCAATCAGCCCCAGCATTTT,CSADRGGSNQPQHF
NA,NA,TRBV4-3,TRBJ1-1,TGCGCCAGCAGCCATACGGGGGCCTGGGAAGTAAGGACTGAAGCTTTCTTT,CASSHTGAWEVRTEAFF
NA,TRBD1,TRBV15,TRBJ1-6,TGTGCCACCAGCAGAACCCCGGGACAGAGCTCCTATAATTCACCCCTCCACTTT,CATSRTPGQSSYNSPLHF
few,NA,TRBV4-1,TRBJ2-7,TGCGCCAGCAGCCAAGCACTGACCAGCTCCTACGAGCAGTACTTC,CASSQALTSSYEQYF
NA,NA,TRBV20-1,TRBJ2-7,TGCAGTGCTAGAGATCTTAGTACAGGACCCTACGAGCAGTACTTC,CSARDLSTGPYEQYF
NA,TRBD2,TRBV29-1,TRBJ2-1,TGCAGCCTCCGCTCAGCGGGGTACAATGAGCAGTTCTTC,CSLRSAGYNEQFF